What follows describes a single TCR beta chain. The CDR3 runs to 12 residues. V shed 6 bases and J 6 bases; nucleotides not matched to a gene: 1. These data are taken from a study of identical twins. Each CDR3 protein is one row after TCRdb ran MiXCR on the 5' RACE reads. The sample holds roughly 540,000 distinct CDR3 sequences, 22% seen once. These same data were also listed under a study on T cells expressing NK-cell markers.

The V call is TRBV12-3 or TRBV12-4, the J call TRBJ1-2, with 10 bases fitting TRBD1. The sequence came from a woman between 18 and 29 years old in good health. The sequenced material came from CD4+ T cells sorted from blood. CDR3: CASRGQGNGYTF. DNA for the CDR3: TGTGCCAGCAGGGGACAGGGGAATGGCTACACCTTC.